A selection of T cell receptor beta chains follows, all from one sample in a study of T-cell reconstitution after alpha-beta-depleted transplantation in children. TCRdb re-called the PCR reads through MiXCR, storing one row per CDR3 protein. The sample lists about 610,000 distinct CDR3 sequences, roughly a tenth occurring once. Sequenced material: PBMCs from the stem cell graft donor, taken from the stem cell graft. Receptors were obtained from a human donor who donated a stem cell graft to a child with acute myeloid leukemia. Each CDR3 is given with its conserved first and last residue. The D gene is left open where the match is weak. Expanded clones are given a class, and other clones once, few, many or no size at all.

j_call d_call v_call clone_size cdr3_aa cdr3_nt
TRBJ2-3 TRBD2 TRBV14 . CASSLLSRGGFNTQYF TGTGCCAGCAGCCTCCTAAGCCGGGGGGGATTCAATACGCAGTATTTT
TRBJ2-5 . TRBV5-1 few CASSLFSSPQETQYF TGCGCCAGCAGCTTGTTCTCCAGCCCCCAAGAGACCCAGTACTTC
TRBJ2-1 TRBD2 TRBV20-1 few CSARDMAPTSGGAYNEQFF TGCAGTGCTAGAGATATGGCCCCCACAAGCGGGGGCGCCTACAATGAGCAGTTCTTC
TRBJ2-5 TRBD2 TRBV24-1 few CATSDGSSGRETQYF TGTGCCACCAGTGATGGAAGTAGCGGGAGAGAGACCCAGTACTTC
TRBJ2-1 TRBD2 TRBV12-5 . CASGAGTSWGHEQFF TGTGCTAGCGGAGCCGGGACTAGCTGGGGCCATGAGCAGTTCTTC
TRBJ2-2 . TRBV29-1 . CSVETLEATNTGELFF TGCAGCGTTGAAACGTTAGAGGCCACGAACACCGGGGAGCTGTTTTTT
TRBJ2-5 TRBD1 TRBV9 . CASSTRPDRGETQYF TGTGCCAGCAGCACGCGACCGGACAGGGGAGAGACCCAGTACTTC
TRBJ2-3 . TRBV20-1 many CSAGLDYTDTQYF TGCAGTGCTGGATTAGACTACACAGATACGCAGTATTTT
TRBJ1-6 TRBD1 TRBV7-2 . CASSPKRDRGNSPLHF TGTGCCAGCAGCCCCAAGCGGGACAGGGGTAATTCACCCCTCCACTTT
TRBJ1-1 . TRBV6-8 . CASRPDSRGVFTEAFF TGTGCCAGCAGACCCGACTCCCGAGGGGTATTCACTGAAGCTTTCTTT
TRBJ1-1 . TRBV6-5 . CASSYEAPGEAFF TGTGCCAGCAGTTACGAGGCCCCGGGTGAAGCTTTCTTT
TRBJ1-6 TRBD1 TRBV10-3 few CAISESSRTGASSPLHF TGTGCCATCAGTGAGTCTTCTCGGACAGGGGCTAGTTCACCCCTCCACTTT
TRBJ2-3 TRBD2 TRBV6-5 . CASSYSVLASGRAVDTQYF TGTGCCAGCAGTTACTCAGTCCTTGCTAGCGGGAGGGCCGTAGATACGCAGTATTTT
TRBJ2-4 TRBD2 TRBV11-2 few CASSLLFGSGRALAKNIQYF TGTGCCAGCAGCTTACTTTTTGGGAGCGGGAGGGCCCTAGCCAAAAACATTCAGTACTTC
TRBJ1-3 . TRBV6-5 few CASSYGVAGNTIYF TGTGCCAGCAGTTACGGAGTGGCTGGAAACACCATATATTTT
TRBJ2-5 TRBD2 TRBV20-1 many CSAPRLTSGRGETQYF TGCAGTGCTCCCCGCCTTACTAGCGGTCGGGGCGAGACCCAGTACTTC
TRBJ2-6 . TRBV19 . CASSSGRQLATGANVLTF TGTGCCAGTAGTAGTGGGAGACAACTGGCGACCGGGGCCAACGTCCTGACTTTC
TRBJ2-5 TRBD1 TRBV7-2 many CASSLFATGQGGQTQYF TGTGCCAGCAGCTTATTCGCTACGGGACAGGGCGGACAGACCCAGTACTTC
TRBJ1-1 . TRBV29-1 few CSPQRRGGTEAFF TGCAGCCCCCAAAGAAGGGGAGGAACTGAAGCTTTCTTT
TRBJ2-7 . TRBV4-3 . CASSQVGAVSYEQYF TGCGCCAGCAGCCAAGTTGGAGCGGTGTCCTACGAGCAGTACTTC
TRBJ2-7 . TRBV29-1 . CSVEIARSYEQYF TGCAGCGTTGAAATAGCGCGCTCCTACGAGCAGTACTTC
TRBJ2-7 . TRBV15 . CATSSYGEQYF TGTGCCACCAGCAGTTATGGAGAGCAGTACTTC
TRBJ2-4 . TRBV11-2 few CASSSQGNIQYF TGTGCCAGCAGCTCACAAGGGAACATTCAGTACTTC
TRBJ2-3 . TRBV5-1 . CASNQGNTDTQYF TGCGCCAGCAACCAGGGAAACACAGATACGCAGTATTTT
TRBJ1-6 . TRBV20-1 few CSASNARDSPLHF TGCAGTGCTAGTAATGCCAGGGATTCACCCCTCCACTTT
TRBJ2-7 TRBD1 TRBV7-2 . CASSLGDRGGYEQYF TGTGCCAGCAGCTTGGGGGACAGGGGGGGCTACGAGCAGTACTTC
TRBJ2-7 . TRBV20-1 few CSARDRGEGGYEQYF TGCAGTGCTAGAGATCGCGGGGAAGGGGGCTACGAGCAGTACTTC
TRBJ1-6 TRBD1 TRBV20-1 many CSATGTVYNSPLHF TGCAGTGCTACCGGGACAGTTTATAATTCACCCCTCCACTTT
TRBJ2-1 . TRBV27 . CASSLGRVGNEQFF TGTGCCAGCAGTTTAGGCCGGGTTGGCAATGAGCAGTTCTTC
TRBJ2-7 TRBD1 TRBV20-1 many CSASPGQGAYEQYF TGCAGTGCTAGCCCGGGACAGGGGGCGTACGAGCAGTACTTC
TRBJ1-4 . TRBV20-1 few CSARTGYNEKLFF TGCAGTGCTAGAACCGGGTACAATGAAAAACTGTTTTTT
TRBJ2-1 . TRBV20-1 . CSALALSYNEQFF TGCAGTGCCCTAGCTTTGAGCTACAATGAGCAGTTCTTC
TRBJ2-5 . TRBV5-1 many CASSLGRDGETQYF TGCGCCAGCAGCTTGGGGCGGGATGGGGAGACCCAGTACTTC
TRBJ2-1 . TRBV10-3 many CAISESRSGPTGPYNEQFF TGTGCCATCAGTGAGTCGCGTAGCGGCCCCACAGGGCCCTACAATGAGCAGTTCTTC
TRBJ2-3 . TRBV29-1 many CSVDSGGTDTQYF TGCAGCGTTGATAGCGGCGGCACAGATACGCAGTATTTT
TRBJ2-4 . TRBV20-1 . CSARGPGLAKNIQYF TGCAGTGCTAGAGGCCCGGGACTAGCCAAAAACATTCAGTACTTC
TRBJ1-3 . TRBV6-5 many CASTERRSGNTIYF TGTGCCAGCACCGAGCGGAGATCTGGAAACACCATATATTTT
TRBJ2-1 TRBD2 TRBV7-9 many CASSPPGLAGFNEQFF TGTGCCAGCAGCCCACCGGGACTAGCGGGATTCAATGAGCAGTTCTTC
TRBJ1-1 . TRBV15 . CATSNVEKLNTEAFF TGTGCCACCAGCAATGTTGAAAAACTGAACACTGAAGCTTTCTTT
TRBJ2-7 TRBD1 TRBV29-1 few CSVEKGQGYEQYF TGCAGCGTTGAAAAAGGACAGGGCTACGAGCAGTACTTC
TRBJ2-7 . TRBV12-3/TRBV12-4 few CASSPHPDLPSYEQYF TGTGCCAGCAGTCCTCACCCCGACCTCCCCTCTTACGAGCAGTACTTC
TRBJ2-5 TRBD2 TRBV6-5 many CASSYSIRLAGAAETQYF TGTGCCAGCAGTTACTCTATACGGCTAGCGGGAGCGGCAGAGACCCAGTACTTC
TRBJ2-7 . TRBV20-1 . CSAKNLPYEQYF TGCAGTGCTAAGAACTTACCCTACGAGCAGTACTTC
TRBJ1-2 . TRBV3-1 few CASSSHQDVYYGYTF TGTGCCAGCAGCTCTCACCAGGACGTTTACTATGGCTACACCTTC